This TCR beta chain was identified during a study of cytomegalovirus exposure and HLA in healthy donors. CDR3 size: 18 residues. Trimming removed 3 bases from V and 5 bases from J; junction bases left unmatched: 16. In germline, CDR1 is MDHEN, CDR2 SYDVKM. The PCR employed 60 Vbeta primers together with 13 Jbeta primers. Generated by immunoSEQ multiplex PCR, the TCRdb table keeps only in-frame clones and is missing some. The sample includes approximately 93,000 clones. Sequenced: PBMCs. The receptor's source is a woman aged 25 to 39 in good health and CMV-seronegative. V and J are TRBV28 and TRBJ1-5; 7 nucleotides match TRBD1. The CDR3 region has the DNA TGTGCCAGCAGTTTGCTACTGTTGAGCGAAGGGGGCCATCAGCCCCAGCATTTT. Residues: CASSLLLLSEGGHQPQHF.